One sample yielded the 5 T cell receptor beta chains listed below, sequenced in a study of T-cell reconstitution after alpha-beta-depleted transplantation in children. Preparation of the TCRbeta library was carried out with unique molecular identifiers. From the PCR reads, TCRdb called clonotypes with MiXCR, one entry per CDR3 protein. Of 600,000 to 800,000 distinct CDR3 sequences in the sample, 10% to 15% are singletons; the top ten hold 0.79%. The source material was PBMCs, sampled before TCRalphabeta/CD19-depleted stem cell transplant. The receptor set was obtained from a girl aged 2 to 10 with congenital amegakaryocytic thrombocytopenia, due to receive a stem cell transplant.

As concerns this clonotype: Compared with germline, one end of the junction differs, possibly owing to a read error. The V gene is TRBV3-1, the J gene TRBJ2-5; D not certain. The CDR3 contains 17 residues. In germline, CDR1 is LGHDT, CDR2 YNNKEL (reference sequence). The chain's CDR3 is CASCQDIAFLASETQYF. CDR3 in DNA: TGTGCCAGCTGCCAAGATATCGCCTTCTTGGCTAGTGAGACCCAGTACTTC.

The CDR3 is CASSPSLTGPNTEAFF. As DNA, the CDR3 is TGTGCCAGCAGTCCCAGTCTGACAGGGCCGAACACTGAAGCTTTCTTT. The chain combines TRBV12-3 or TRBV12-4 with TRBJ1-1; 7 nucleotides align to TRBD1. The length of the CDR3 is 16 residues. V dropped 5 bases and J dropped 1; count of bases not matched to a gene: 10.

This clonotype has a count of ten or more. CDR3 sequence: CASSFSSLNYGYTF. The CDR3 DNA reads TGTGCCAGCAGTTTCTCCTCGCTTAACTATGGCTACACCTTC. This chain links TRBV27 with TRBJ1-2; no reliable D call. The germline V and J ends were trimmed by 3 bases and 1 base, with 9 bases remaining between them. Germline V gives CDR1 MNHEY, CDR2 SMNVEV (reference sequence). There are 14 residues in the CDR3.

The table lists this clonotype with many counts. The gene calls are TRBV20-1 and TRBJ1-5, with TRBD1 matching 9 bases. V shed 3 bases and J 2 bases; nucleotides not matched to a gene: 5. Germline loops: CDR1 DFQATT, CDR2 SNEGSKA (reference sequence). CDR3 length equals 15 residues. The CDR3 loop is CSARGTGLRNQPQHF. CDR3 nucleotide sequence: TGCAGTGCTAGGGGGACAGGGCTCCGCAATCAGCCCCAGCATTTT.

The CDR3 DNA reads TGTGCCAGCAGTGACAAAGTCGGCTTCGGAGAGGAGCAGTACTTC. Translated, it gives CASSDKVGFGEEQYF. The chain carries TRBV6-1 and TRBJ2-7; the D is unclear. Trimming removed 3 bases from V and 7 bases from J, with 19 bases in between. CDR3 length: 15 amino acids. Germline V CDR1 and CDR2: MNHNS, SASEGT.